This T cell receptor beta chain was profiled in a study of blood T cell repertoires in COVID-19. CDR3 length equals 14 residues. Looked up from germline, CDR1 is SEHNR and CDR2 is FQNEAQ (reference sequence). After removal of 5 bases from V and 3 bases from J, the junction contained 5 bases not matched to a gene. Profiled with immunoSEQ multiplex PCR; TCRdb holds only in-frame clones, not every one. The sample lists 150,000 or so clones; over 90% were seen once. The source material was peripheral blood. The rearrangement links TRBV7-9 to TRBJ1-2; 8 positions match TRBD1. This clonotype was obtained from a woman aged 55-69 years with COVID-19, enrolled during active disease. Here the CDR3 DNA reads TGTGCCAGCAGCAATAACAGGGGGGACTATGGCTACACCTTC. Translating it yields CASSNNRGDYGYTF.